Listed here are 11 T cell receptor beta chains from one sample, sequenced in a study of CD8 T cells in Susac syndrome. RNA, at about 0.5 to 1 ug, was reverse transcribed with random hexamers. Each CDR3 protein is one row after TCRdb ran MiXCR on the immunoSEQ multiplex PCR reads. In the table there are about 90,000 distinct CDR3 sequences, about 93% of which are singletons. Sample: CD8+ T cells from PBMCs. Source of these receptors: a human donor in good health.

The CDR3 sequence is CASSIAGQSSYEQYF. The CDR3 bases are TGTGCCAGTAGTATCGCGGGACAGAGCTCCTACGAGCAGTACTTC. The chain couples TRBV19 to TRBJ2-7; tentative D call: TRBD1 (7 bases). CDR3 length: 15 amino acids. Germline V gene lookup returns CDR1 LNHDA and CDR2 SQIVND (reference sequence). V lost 3 bases to trimming and J lost 0 bases, with 12 bases between them.

The count of this clonotype is one. The J gene is TRBJ2-7, the V gene TRBV14; D may be TRBD1 or TRBD2 (5 bases each). This CDR3 contains 15 residues. Germline CDR1 is SGHDN and CDR2 is FVKESK. V lost 7 bases and J lost 0, with 16 bases in between. CDR3 bases: TGTGCCAGCACTCTCGGTGCAGGGAGCTCCTACGAGCAGTACTTC. It yields the protein CASTLGAGSSYEQYF.

This chain uses TRBV29-1 with TRBJ2-7; 13 bases are a match to TRBD2. Germline lookup yields CDR1 SQVTM and CDR2 ANQGSEA. The CDR3 length is 13 residues. Germline trimming cut 7 bases from V and 2 bases from J; bases unmatched to any gene: 2. CDR3 in DNA: TGCAGCGCCGGGACTAGCGGGGCCTACGAGCAGTACTTC. This sequence encodes CSAGTSGAYEQYF.

The J gene is TRBJ1-1, the V gene TRBV2; maybe TRBD1 (6 bases). CDR1 SNHLY and CDR2 FYNNEI come from the germline V gene. This CDR3 is 14 amino acids long. The ends were cut back, 8 bases at V and 5 bases at J, with 18 bases in the middle. This CDR3 reads CASSGGGVRTEAFF. The CDR3 DNA follows: TGTGCCAGCTCTGGAGGGGGGGTTAGGACTGAAGCTTTCTTT.

The chain recombines TRBV19 with TRBJ1-1, with 10 bases fitting TRBD1. The germline V gene has CDR1 LNHDA and CDR2 SQIVND (reference sequence). J lost 10 bases, V lost 4 bases, and 12 bases had no gene match. The CDR3 covers 15 residues. CDR3 DNA sequence: TGTGCCAGTAGTAATCGTAGACAGGGGGCGATCGGAGCTTTCTTT. It specifies CASSNRRQGAIGAFF.

The chain employs TRBV12-3 or TRBV12-4 and TRBJ2-6, with 8 bases aligning to TRBD2. The CDR3 covers 15 residues. The V segment lost 2 bases and the J segment 15 bases; nucleotides outside the gene matches: 12. The CDR3 is CASSLPPPGLEGLTF. The DNA for the CDR3 is TGTGCCAGCAGTTTACCGCCCCCGGGACTAGAAGGCCTGACTTTC.

The rearrangement uses TRBV19 and TRBJ2-1; 9 bases line up with TRBD2. Germline V gives CDR1 LNHDA, CDR2 SQIVND (reference sequence). V lost 5 bases, J lost 8 bases, and 10 bases stayed unmatched. This CDR3 spans 15 amino acids. CDR3 amino acids: CASSPAGGPFDEQFF. In DNA form, the CDR3 reads TGTGCCAGTAGTCCCGCGGGGGGGCCATTTGATGAGCAGTTCTTC. Full variable domain (remainder filled in from reference TRBV19 and TRBJ2-1): DGGITQSPKYLFRKEGQNVTLSCEQNLNHDAMYWYRQDPGQGLRLIYYSQIVNDFQKGDIAEGYSVSREKKESFPLTVTSAQKNPTAFYLCASSPAGGPFDEQFFGPGTRLTVL.

The chain recombines TRBV20-1 with TRBJ1-2, with D uncertain. V gave up 6 bases and J gave up 4 bases, with 12 bases separating them. The CDR3 has 12 residues. Germline CDR1 reads DFQATT; CDR2 reads SNEGSKA (reference sequence). CDR3 nucleotide sequence: TGCAGTGCGCCACAGTTAGGCTATGGCTACACCTTC. This translates into CSAPQLGYGYTF.

The chain links TRBV5-1 to TRBJ2-1; tentative D call: TRBD2 (6 bases). CDR3 length: 16 amino acids. Germline-derived CDR1 and CDR2 are SGHRS and YFSETQ. V lost 0 bases to trimming and J lost 7 bases, with 17 bases between them. CDR3 nucleotide sequence: TGCGCCAGCAGCTTGGTCGGGAGTACAGTGGGGAATGAGCAGTTCTTC. It is translated as CASSLVGSTVGNEQFF. Filled out from reference TRBV5-1 and TRBJ2-1, the complete variable domain reads KAGVTQTPRYLIKTRGQQVTLSCSPISGHRSVSWYQQTPGQGLQFLFEYFSETQRNKGNFPGRFSGRQFSNSRSEMNVSTLELGDSALYLCASSLVGSTVGNEQFFGPGTRLTVL.

The chain has TRBV23-1 and TRBJ2-7; TRBD1 agrees at 7 bases. TRBV23-1 carries the ORF label, with uncertain function. V lost 0 bases to trimming and J lost 2 bases; unmatched junction nucleotides: 10. This CDR3 is 17 amino acids long. The CDR3 nucleotides are TGCGCCAGCAGTCAATCTATTGTTGGGCAGGGGGCCTACGAGCAGTACTTC. It yields the protein CASSQSIVGQGAYEQYF.

This clonotype was detected once. The chain couples TRBV12-3 or TRBV12-4 to TRBJ2-1, with D unresolved. The CDR3 consists of 12 residues. Trimming took 5 bases from V and 6 from J, leaving 8 bases between them. The chain's CDR3 is CASSPRVNEQFF. The CDR3 coding sequence is TGTGCCAGCAGTCCCCGGGTCAATGAGCAGTTCTTC.